Each of the 27 T cell receptor beta chains below was sequenced from the same sample in a study of T cells in Graves' hyperthyroidism and ophthalmopathy. Researchers amplified the TCR beta CDR3 regions from RNA transcripts. Using the HTBI primer set, a first-round RT-PCR was run on the TCR CDR3. TCRdb reanalysed the multiplex PCR reads using MiXCR and keeps one entry per CDR3 protein. The sample comprises roughly 250,000 distinct CDR3 sequences, 15% to 20% of which are singletons, and around 30% rests with the top ten. The sample comprised blood. The receptors originated from a woman between 18 and 29 years old with Graves' ophthalmopathy.

This clonotype was counted at least ten times. This chain's CDR3 is CSASQGATWNNEQFF. The CDR3 bases are TGCAGTGCTTCCCAAGGCGCTACCTGGAACAATGAGCAGTTCTTC. The chain combines TRBV20-1 with TRBJ2-1; no clear D gene. Per germline, CDR1 DFQATT and CDR2 SNEGSKA (reference sequence). This CDR3 is 15 amino acids long. Trimming left V 5 bases short and J 5 bases short, with 19 bases between.

This clonotype came up many times. The chain combines TRBV2 with TRBJ2-2; TRBD1 matches 7 bases. From germline, CDR1 is SNHLY and CDR2 FYNNEI. The CDR3 has 15 residues. The V gene end was trimmed by 4 bases and the J gene end by 3 bases; junction bases not matched to a gene: 5. The CDR3 reads CASSGPDRHTGELFF. The CDR3 DNA is TGTGCCAGCAGTGGTCCGGACAGGCACACCGGGGAGCTGTTTTTT.

This clonotype was recorded at least ten times. V gene TRBV11-2 combines with J gene TRBJ2-2; 7 bases match TRBD1. The CDR3 covers 16 residues. V shed 2 bases and J 0 bases; nucleotides not matched to a gene: 3. Per the germline V gene, CDR1 is SGHAT and CDR2 is FQNNGV. The CDR3 DNA reads as TGTGCCAGCAGCTTAAGGGACAGTCCGAACACCGGGGAGCTGTTTTTT. It encodes CASSLRDSPNTGELFF.

This clonotype was detected many times. The gene calls are TRBV7-9 and TRBJ2-1, with 11 bases identical to TRBD1. The trim removed 2 bases at V and 7 bases at J, leaving 10 bases unmatched. The CDR3 totals 17 residues. Germline V lookup: CDR1 SEHNR, CDR2 FQNEAQ (reference sequence). The CDR3 DNA reads TGTGCCAGCAGCTTACCGTCCGGGACAGGGGGTGTAAATGAGCAGTTCTTC. As protein: CASSLPSGTGGVNEQFF.

The sample holds many counts of this clonotype. This chain connects TRBV28 to TRBJ2-5, with no clear D. The CDR3 contains 14 residues. V shed 3 bases and J shed 1 base, with 9 bases lying between them. From germline, CDR1 is MDHEN and CDR2 SYDVKM. As DNA, the CDR3 is TGTGCCAGCAGTTTTCGAGGCGTCCAAGAGACCCAGTACTTC. This gives the protein CASSFRGVQETQYF.

This clonotype was recorded at least ten times. The chain carries TRBV11-2 and TRBJ1-1; no clear D. The CDR3 length is 17 residues. Between the trimmed V and J ends, which lost 0 bases and 4 bases, there was a span of 18 bases. CDR1 is SGHAT, CDR2 FQNNGV, per germline. CDR3 sequence: CASSLERLPGRSTEAFF. The CDR3 region has the DNA TGTGCCAGCAGCTTAGAGCGCCTTCCGGGCAGAAGCACTGAAGCTTTCTTT.

This clonotype showed up many times. The V and J genes are TRBV10-3 and TRBJ2-7, with TRBD1 matching 7 bases. The germline CDR1 and CDR2 sequences are ENHRY and SYGVKD. The CDR3 consists of 16 residues. Losses at the gene ends were 6 bases for V and 3 bases for J; bases not matched to a gene: 14. CDR3: CAIRTGTDTTNYEQYF. In DNA form, the CDR3 reads TGTGCCATCAGAACCGGGACAGACACTACTAACTACGAGCAGTACTTC.

Many counts were recorded for this clonotype. The chain carries TRBV11-2 and TRBJ1-1; D call uncertain. The V gene lost 0 bases and the J gene lost 2 bases, with 13 bases spanning the gap. The CDR3 loop spans 16 amino acids. Germline CDR1 is SGHAT and CDR2 is FQNNGV. The CDR3 DNA follows: TGTGCCAGCAGCTTAGATCTTATGGGTAAAAACACTGAAGCTTTCTTT. Residues: CASSLDLMGKNTEAFF.

This clonotype was observed at least ten times. The V gene is TRBV28, the J gene TRBJ2-6; 10 nucleotides match TRBD1. The CDR3 length is 19 residues. Unmatched junction bases numbered 11, after V lost 5 bases and J lost 1 base. The germline CDR1 and CDR2 sequences are MDHEN and SYDVKM. CDR3 sequence reads: CASSLDRGRKDSGANVLTF. CDR3 DNA sequence: TGTGCCAGCAGTCTGGACAGGGGGAGAAAGGATTCTGGGGCCAACGTCCTGACTTTC.

Concerning this clonotype: This could be a read error, since a much larger clone is one nucleotide away. The V and J genes are TRBV9 and TRBJ2-3, with D possibly matching TRBD2 (5 bases). Germline V lookup: CDR1 SGDLS, CDR2 YYNGEE. The CDR3 sequence is 15 residues long. CDR3 region: CASSAAGFGTDSQYF. The CDR3 DNA sequence: TGTGCCAGCAGCGCCGCGGGTTTTGGAACAGATTCGCAGTATTTT.

This clonotype came up many times. CDR3 sequence reads: CASSIPLETSVPRPYNEQFF. The CDR3 nucleotides are TGTGCCAGCAGCATTCCTCTGGAGACTAGCGTCCCGAGACCCTACAATGAGCAGTTCTTC. The V call is TRBV7-9, the J call TRBJ2-1; 8 bases align to TRBD2. The germline gives CDR1 SEHNR, CDR2 FQNEAQ (reference sequence). This CDR3 is 20 amino acids long. The trim removed 5 bases at V and 2 bases at J, leaving 20 bases unmatched.

This clonotype turned up a few times. The gene calls are TRBV20-1 and TRBJ2-4; 7 nucleotides agree with TRBD1. Germline V gene lookup returns CDR1 DFQATT and CDR2 SNEGSKA (reference sequence). CDR3 length equals 16 residues. Trimming took 0 bases from V and 0 from J; bases not matched to a gene: 5. The CDR3 bases are TGCAGTGCTAGAGACGCCCGGGACAGAGCCAAAAACATTCAGTACTTC. It yields the protein CSARDARDRAKNIQYF.

This clonotype was seen many times. The chain employs TRBV2 and TRBJ2-1; no reliable D call. The V gene lost 4 bases and the J gene lost 6 bases, with 22 bases spanning the gap. This CDR3 has 17 amino acids. Germline assignment: CDR1 SNHLY and CDR2 FYNNEI. CDR3 sequence reads: CASSVSPDLSLANEQFF. DNA of the CDR3: TGTGCCAGCAGTGTTTCGCCAGATTTAAGCTTGGCCAATGAGCAGTTCTTC.

The chain recombines TRBV20-1 with TRBJ2-7, with 8 bases fitting TRBD1. The CDR3 is made up of 13 amino acids. Per the germline V gene, CDR1 is DFQATT and CDR2 is SNEGSKA (reference sequence). J lost 3 bases, V lost 2 bases, and 3 bases had no gene match. The CDR3 nucleotides read TGCAGTGCTAGATTGGGACAGGTCTACGAGCAGTACTTC. It codes for CSARLGQVYEQYF.

This chain joins TRBV19 and TRBJ2-7; no reliable D call. The CDR3 totals 13 residues. V was pared by 3 bases and J by 0 bases, with 6 bases between. Germline values: CDR1 LNHDA, CDR2 SQIVND (reference sequence). The CDR3 reads CASSISGSYEQYF. CDR3 sequence (DNA): TGTGCCAGTAGTATTTCAGGCTCCTACGAGCAGTACTTC.

In its sample, this clonotype was seen many times. The gene calls are TRBV28 and TRBJ1-5, with a tentative D call TRBD1 (5 bases). The CDR3 is 15 amino acids. V lost 2 bases to trimming and J lost 4 bases, with 12 bases between them. Germline lookup yields CDR1 MDHEN and CDR2 SYDVKM. The CDR3 DNA is TGTGCCAGCAGTTTAGGGCCGGGGGGTAATCAGCCCCAGCATTTT. It yields the protein CASSLGPGGNQPQHF.

About this clonotype: A much larger clone is a single base away; this may be a read error. The missing conserved phenylalanine or tryptophan at the end of this CDR3 makes a read error likely. This chain joins TRBV27 and TRBJ1-2; D unresolved. V was shortened by 0 bases and J by 6 bases, with 8 bases between the two germline ends. CDR1 is MNHEY and CDR2 is SMNVEV in the germline V gene (reference sequence). The CDR3 has 13 amino acids. CDR3 residues: CASSLSEAHGYTL. In nucleotides, the CDR3 is TGTGCCAGCAGTTTATCGGAAGCACATGGCTACACCCTC.

The sample holds many counts of this clonotype. This chain links TRBV6-2 or TRBV6-3 with TRBJ2-1, with 7 positions matching TRBD2. J lost 2 bases, V lost 0 bases, and 10 bases had no gene match. The CDR3 spans 18 residues. CDR1 and CDR2 (germline): MNHEY, SVGEGT. Written as DNA, the CDR3 is TGTGCCAGCAGTTACTCCGACTTAGCGGGCACCCCCTACAATGAGCAGTTCTTC. As protein: CASSYSDLAGTPYNEQFF.

This clonotype was detected ten times or more. The V and J genes are TRBV7-2 and TRBJ2-2; maybe TRBD2 (5 bases). There are 14 residues in the CDR3. Trimming shortened V by 2 bases and J by 5 bases, and 9 bases separated the two germline ends. CDR1 SGHTA and CDR2 FQGNSA come from the germline V gene. DNA for the CDR3: TGTGCCAGCAGCTTAAAACGGGAAACCGGGGAGCTGTTTTTT. Translated: CASSLKRETGELFF.

This clonotype was recorded at least ten times. V is TRBV20-1 and J is TRBJ1-1, with 7 bases matching TRBD1. This CDR3 has 16 amino acids. The germline CDR1 and CDR2 sequences are DFQATT and SNEGSKA (reference sequence). V was clipped by 0 bases and J by 2 bases; unmatched bases: 9. In nucleotides, the CDR3 is TGCAGTGCTAGAGATTTGAGACAGGGCGAAAACACTGAAGCTTTCTTT. Its translation is CSARDLRQGENTEAFF.

This clonotype was detected a few times. A much larger clone lies a single base off, so this may be a read error. The chain couples TRBV6-1 to TRBJ1-1; unclear D gene. Germline loops: CDR1 MNHNS, CDR2 SASEGT. Trimming removed 8 bases at V and 4 bases at J, with 8 bases between. CDR3 length: 11 amino acids. CDR3 coding DNA: TGTGCCAGCGAGCGGAGCACTGAAGCTTTCTTT. This encodes CASERSTEAFF.

This clonotype was detected ten times or more. J is TRBJ2-3 and V is TRBV7-9, with D possibly called TRBD1 or TRBD2 (5 bases each). Germline V gives CDR1 SEHNR, CDR2 FQNEAQ (reference sequence). The CDR3 covers 16 residues. Trimming stripped 2 bases from V and 2 bases from J, with 14 bases between. The CDR3 DNA is TGTGCCAGCAGCTTAATGGGACGGACCCACACAGATACGCAGTATTTT. It translates to CASSLMGRTHTDTQYF.

CDR3 nucleotides: TGCGCCAGCAGCCAAGGTTTTAAAGCCTGGACAACGGACAGGGCCTCATATGGCTACACCTTC. Its translation is CASSQGFKAWTTDRASYGYTF. The rearrangement links TRBV4-1 to TRBJ1-2; 8 bases are shared with TRBD1. V trimming: 1 base; J trimming: 5 bases; junction bases outside the gene matches: 24. This CDR3 has 21 residues. CDR1 is MGHRA and CDR2 is YSYEKL in the germline V gene.

This clonotype was recorded at least ten times. The rearrangement links TRBV28 to TRBJ2-5; D is perhaps TRBD2 (6 bases). The CDR3 loop spans 14 amino acids. Germline V gene data show CDR1 as MDHEN and CDR2 as SYDVKM. Trimming took 4 bases from V and 2 from J, leaving 11 bases between them. CDR3 region: CASSSGLRQETQYF. CDR3 DNA: TGTGCCAGCAGTTCGGGACTCCGGCAAGAGACCCAGTACTTC.

There are many counts of this clonotype. The chain uses TRBV18 and TRBJ1-5, with D tentatively TRBD1 (6 bases). The V and J ends lost 2 bases and 4 bases respectively, with 6 bases between them. The CDR3 consists of 13 residues. From germline, CDR1 is KGHSH and CDR2 LQKENI. CDR3: CASSPGQNQPQHF. The CDR3 DNA reads as TGTGCCAGCTCACCAGGACAGAATCAGCCCCAGCATTTT.

The J gene is TRBJ1-1, the V gene TRBV12-3 or TRBV12-4; 11 nucleotides align to TRBD1. This CDR3 has 14 amino acids. V shed 5 bases and J 7 bases; nucleotides not matched to a gene: 6. The CDR3 here is CASSTGQGAGEAFF. The CDR3 DNA reads as TGTGCCAGCAGTACCGGACAGGGGGCCGGTGAAGCTTTCTTT.

This clonotype was detected many times. The CDR3 sequence is CASRGGSTSYNEQFF. The CDR3 DNA follows: TGTGCCAGCAGGGGAGGGTCTACGTCCTACAATGAGCAGTTCTTC. V is TRBV6-2 or TRBV6-3 and J is TRBJ2-1; 7 bases map to TRBD2. After removal of 6 bases from V and 1 base from J, the junction contained 6 bases not matched to a gene. The CDR3 is made up of 15 amino acids. Germline-derived CDR1 and CDR2 are MNHEY and SVGEGT.